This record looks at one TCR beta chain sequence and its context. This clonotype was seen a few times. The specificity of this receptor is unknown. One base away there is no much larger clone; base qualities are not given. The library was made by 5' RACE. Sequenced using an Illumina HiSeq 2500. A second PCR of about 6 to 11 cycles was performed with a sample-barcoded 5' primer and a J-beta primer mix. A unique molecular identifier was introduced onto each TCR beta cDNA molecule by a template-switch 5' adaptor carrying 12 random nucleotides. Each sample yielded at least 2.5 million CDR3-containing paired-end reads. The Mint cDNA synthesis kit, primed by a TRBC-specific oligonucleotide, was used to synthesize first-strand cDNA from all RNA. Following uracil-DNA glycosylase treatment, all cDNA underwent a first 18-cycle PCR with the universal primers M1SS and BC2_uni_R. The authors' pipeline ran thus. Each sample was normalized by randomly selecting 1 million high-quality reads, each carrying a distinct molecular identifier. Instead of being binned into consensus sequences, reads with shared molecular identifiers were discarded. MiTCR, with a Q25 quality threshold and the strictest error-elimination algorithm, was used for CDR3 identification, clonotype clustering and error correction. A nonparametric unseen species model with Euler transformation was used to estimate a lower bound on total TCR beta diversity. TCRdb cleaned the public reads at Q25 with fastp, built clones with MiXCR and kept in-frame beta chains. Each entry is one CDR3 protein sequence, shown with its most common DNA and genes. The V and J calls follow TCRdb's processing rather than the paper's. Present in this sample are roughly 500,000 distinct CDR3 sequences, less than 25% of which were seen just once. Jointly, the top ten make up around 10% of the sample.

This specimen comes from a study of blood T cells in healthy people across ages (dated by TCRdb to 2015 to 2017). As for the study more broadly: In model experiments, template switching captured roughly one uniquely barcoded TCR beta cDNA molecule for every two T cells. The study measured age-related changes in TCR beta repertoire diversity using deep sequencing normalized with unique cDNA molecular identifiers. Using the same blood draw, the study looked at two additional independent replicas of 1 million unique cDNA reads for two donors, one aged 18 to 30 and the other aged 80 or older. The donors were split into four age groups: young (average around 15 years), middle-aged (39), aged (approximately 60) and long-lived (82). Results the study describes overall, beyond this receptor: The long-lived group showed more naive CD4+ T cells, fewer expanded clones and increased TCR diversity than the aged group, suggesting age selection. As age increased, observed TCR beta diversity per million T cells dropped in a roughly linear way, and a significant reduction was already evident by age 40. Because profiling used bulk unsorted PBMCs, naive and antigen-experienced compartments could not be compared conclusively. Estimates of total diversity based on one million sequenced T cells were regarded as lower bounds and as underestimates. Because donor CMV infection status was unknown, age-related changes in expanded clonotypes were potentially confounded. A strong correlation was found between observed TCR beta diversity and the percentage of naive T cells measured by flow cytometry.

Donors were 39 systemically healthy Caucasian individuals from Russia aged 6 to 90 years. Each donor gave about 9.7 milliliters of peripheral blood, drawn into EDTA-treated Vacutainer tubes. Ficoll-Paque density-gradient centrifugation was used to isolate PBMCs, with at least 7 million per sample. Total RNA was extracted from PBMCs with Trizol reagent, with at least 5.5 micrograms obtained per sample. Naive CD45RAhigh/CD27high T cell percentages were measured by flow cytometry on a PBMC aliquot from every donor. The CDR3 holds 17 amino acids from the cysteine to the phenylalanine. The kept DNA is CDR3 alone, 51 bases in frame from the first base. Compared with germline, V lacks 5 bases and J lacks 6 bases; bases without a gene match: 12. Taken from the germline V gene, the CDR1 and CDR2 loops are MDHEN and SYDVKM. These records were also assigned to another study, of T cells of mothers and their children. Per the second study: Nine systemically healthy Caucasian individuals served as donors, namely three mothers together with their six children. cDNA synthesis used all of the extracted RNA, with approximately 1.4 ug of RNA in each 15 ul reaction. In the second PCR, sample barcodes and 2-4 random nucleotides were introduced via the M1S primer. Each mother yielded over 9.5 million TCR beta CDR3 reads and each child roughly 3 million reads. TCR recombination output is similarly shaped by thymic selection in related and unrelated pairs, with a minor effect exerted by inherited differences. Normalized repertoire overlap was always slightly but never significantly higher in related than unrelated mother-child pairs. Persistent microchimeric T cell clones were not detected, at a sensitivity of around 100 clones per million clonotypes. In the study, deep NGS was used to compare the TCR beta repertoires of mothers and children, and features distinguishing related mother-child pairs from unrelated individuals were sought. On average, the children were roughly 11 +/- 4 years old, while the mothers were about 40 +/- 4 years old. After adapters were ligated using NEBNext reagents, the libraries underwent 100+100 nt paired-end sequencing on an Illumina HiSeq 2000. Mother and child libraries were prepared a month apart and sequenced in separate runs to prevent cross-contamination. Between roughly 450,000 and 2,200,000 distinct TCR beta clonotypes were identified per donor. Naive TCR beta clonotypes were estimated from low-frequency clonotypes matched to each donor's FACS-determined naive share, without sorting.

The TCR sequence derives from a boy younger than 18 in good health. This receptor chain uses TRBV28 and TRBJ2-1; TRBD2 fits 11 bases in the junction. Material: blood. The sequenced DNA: TGTGCCAGCAGTCCGTTCTTAGCGGGGGGGCCTGGCAATGAGCAGTTCTTC. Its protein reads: CASSPFLAGGPGNEQFF.